The 14 T cell receptor beta chains presented below share a single source sample, sequenced in a study of cytomegalovirus exposure and HLA in healthy donors. The PCR used 60 Vbeta and 13 Jbeta primers. TCRdb keeps only in-frame clones here, not all; method: immunoSEQ multiplex PCR. The sample lists 100,000 to 150,000 clones, approximately 80% occurring once. Sequences were obtained from PBMCs. The receptors derive from a man in his fifties or sixties in good health and CMV-seropositive.

This clone came up a few times. The V call is TRBV10-2, the J call TRBJ2-7, with D unclear. CDR1 and CDR2 from the germline V gene are WSHSY and SAAADI. The CDR3 covers 13 residues. Trimming pared 2 bases from V and 2 bases from J, leaving 7 bases between. CDR3 nucleotides: TGCGCCAGCAGTGAGCGAGATCCCTACGAGCAGTACTTC. This codes for CASSERDPYEQYF.

The V call is TRBV18, the J call TRBJ1-6, with a possible D match to TRBD1 (6 bases). V was trimmed by 3 bases and J by 8 bases, leaving 17 bases between them. The CDR3 has 16 residues. The V gene's germline CDR1 is KGHSH and CDR2 LQKENI. CDR3 coding DNA: TGTGCCAGCTCACCTTCAGGTCCAGGGGCCGATTCACCCCTCCACTTT. It encodes CASSPSGPGADSPLHF.

The rearrangement uses TRBV19 and TRBJ2-1; TRBD1 agrees at 9 bases. Germline assignment: CDR1 LNHDA and CDR2 SQIVND (reference sequence). CDR3 length: 16 amino acids. V shed 2 bases, J shed 2 bases, and the junction held 4 bases outside the gene matches. CDR3 region: CASSIRHRGPYNEQFF. The DNA of the CDR3 is TGTGCCAGTAGTATACGACACAGGGGGCCCTACAATGAGCAGTTCTTC.

This clone was seen a few times. The rearrangement uses TRBV19 and TRBJ1-1; unclear D gene. CDR1 is LNHDA, CDR2 SQIVND, per germline (reference sequence). Trimming left V 7 bases short and J 1 base short, with 16 bases between. The CDR3 length is 15 residues. The CDR3 loop reads CASTKILGWNTEAFF. The DNA of the CDR3 is TGTGCCAGTACCAAGATCCTAGGTTGGAACACTGAAGCTTTCTTT. The variable domain in full, completed from reference TRBV19 and TRBJ1-1, reads DGGITQSPKYLFRKEGQNVTLSCEQNLNHDAMYWYRQDPGQGLRLIYYSQIVNDFQKGDIAEGYSVSREKKESFPLTVTSAQKNPTAFYLCASTKILGWNTEAFFGQGTRLTVV.

The rearrangement joins TRBV28 to TRBJ2-3, with a tentative D call TRBD2 (5 bases). From germline, CDR1 is MDHEN and CDR2 SYDVKM. Trimming stripped 10 bases from V and 4 bases from J, with 15 bases between. The length of the CDR3 is 13 residues. The CDR3 spells CATRLGSSDTQYF. CDR3 bases: TGTGCCACCCGACTTGGGAGTTCAGATACGCAGTATTTT.

The chain links TRBV9 to TRBJ1-2, with TRBD1 identical over 10 bases. The CDR3 has 14 residues. The J segment lost 9 bases and the V segment lost 0 bases, leaving 5 bases of the junction unmatched. The germline V gene encodes CDR1 SGDLS and CDR2 YYNGEE. The CDR3 DNA reads as TGTGCCAGCAGCGTAGACCCGGGACAGGGGAGCTACACCTTC. It encodes CASSVDPGQGSYTF.

V gene TRBV4-2 combines with J gene TRBJ2-1; 14 positions agree with TRBD2. CDR1 and CDR2 from the germline V gene are LGHNA and YNFKEQ. The CDR3 consists of 19 residues. The J segment lost 1 base and the V segment lost 2 bases, leaving 7 bases of the junction unmatched. Written as DNA, the CDR3 is TGTGCCAGCAGCCAAACCGGGACTAGCGGGAGTAGATCCTACAATGAGCAGTTCTTC. It yields the protein CASSQTGTSGSRSYNEQFF.

J is TRBJ2-5 and V is TRBV5-1; tentatively, D is TRBD2 (5 bases). In germline, CDR1 is SGHRS, CDR2 YFSETQ. With 3 bases removed from V and 7 bases from J, the gap between germline ends came to 19 bases. The CDR3 runs 15 residues. In nucleotides, the CDR3 is TGCGCCAGCAGCTGGGGTGCCAGCGGAAAAGGGACCCAGTACTTC. This sequence encodes CASSWGASGKGTQYF.

J is TRBJ1-2 and V is TRBV14; 8 bases fit TRBD1. Germline V CDR1 and CDR2: SGHDN, FVKESK. The CDR3 extends over 16 amino acids. Unmatched junction bases numbered 8, after V lost 3 bases and J lost 2 bases. The CDR3 coding sequence is TGTGCCAGCAGCCAGGCCGGCGGACAGGGAAACTATGGCTACACCTTC. As protein: CASSQAGGQGNYGYTF.

The chain links TRBV6-5 to TRBJ2-3, with TRBD2 matching 7 bases. The CDR3 length is 11 residues. The V gene's germline CDR1 is MNHEY and CDR2 SVGAGI. Trimming took 4 bases from V and 8 from J; bases not matched to a gene: 0. CDR3 protein: CASSWGGTQYF. The CDR3 region has the DNA TGTGCCAGCAGTTGGGGGGGTACGCAGTATTTT.

The gene calls are TRBV6-5 and TRBJ2-2, with D possibly being TRBD1 (6 bases). The germline V gene encodes CDR1 MNHEY and CDR2 SVGAGI. There are 12 residues in the CDR3. V lost 7 bases and J lost 8, with 11 bases in between. CDR3 protein: CASKLQGGELFF. Here the CDR3 DNA reads TGTGCCAGCAAGCTCCAGGGGGGGGAGCTGTTTTTT.

A word on this clone: Other DNA sequences in this specimen translate into the identical CDR3. The chain recombines TRBV30 with TRBJ1-6; 7 bases map to TRBD1. The CDR3 runs 13 residues. Germline CDR1 and CDR2: GTSNPN and SVGIG (reference sequence). V lost 5 bases, J lost 7 bases, and 5 bases stayed unmatched. The CDR3 sequence: CAWAGQTNSPLHF. The CDR3 nucleotides read TGTGCCTGGGCGGGACAGACAAATTCACCCCTCCACTTT.

This clone was detected a few times. The V call is TRBV18, the J call TRBJ1-1; possibly TRBD1 for D (5 bases). The germline gives CDR1 KGHSH, CDR2 LQKENI. Trimming pared 2 bases from V and 5 bases from J, leaving 9 bases between. This CDR3 has 13 amino acids. The CDR3 nucleotides read TGTGCCAGCTCACCAGGGGCGGAAACTGAAGCTTTCTTT. It encodes CASSPGAETEAFF.

V and J are TRBV4-3 and TRBJ2-1; TRBD2 aligns across 7 bases. Germline CDR1 reads LGHNA; CDR2 reads YSLEER. Trimming took 1 base from V and 9 from J; bases not matched to a gene: 6. The CDR3 loop spans 14 amino acids. The CDR3 DNA reads as TGCGCCAGCAGCCAAGGGGAGGGCCGAGGTGAGCAGTTCTTC. This encodes CASSQGEGRGEQFF.